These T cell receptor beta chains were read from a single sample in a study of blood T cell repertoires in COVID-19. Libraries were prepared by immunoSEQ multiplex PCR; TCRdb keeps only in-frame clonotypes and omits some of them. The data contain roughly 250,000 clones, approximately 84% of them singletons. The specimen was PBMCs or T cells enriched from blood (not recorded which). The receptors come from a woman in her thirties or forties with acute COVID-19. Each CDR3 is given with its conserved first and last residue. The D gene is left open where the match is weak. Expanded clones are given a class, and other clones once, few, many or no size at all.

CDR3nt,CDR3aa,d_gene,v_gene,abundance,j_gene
TGCGCCAGCGGGGGGTCCGGGGAGCTGTTTTTT,CASGGSGELFF,NA,TRBV10-1,NA,TRBJ2-2
TGTGCCACCAGCAGAAGGTCCGGGAATAATGAAAAACTGTTTTTT,CATSRRSGNNEKLFF,NA,TRBV15,few,TRBJ1-4
TGTGCCAGTAGTCTGGACAGGACCAATGAGCAGTTCTTC,CASSLDRTNEQFF,TRBD1,TRBV19,once,TRBJ2-1
TGTGCCAGCAGCTCCGACAGGACGGGAGATACGCAGTATTTT,CASSSDRTGDTQYF,NA,TRBV13,NA,TRBJ2-3
TGTGCCAGCAGTGAATCCCCATCTAGCGGGAGGATTTACAATGAGCAGTTCTTC,CASSESPSSGRIYNEQFF,TRBD2,TRBV25-1,NA,TRBJ2-1
TGTGCCAGCAGCGTAGTCAACACCGGGGAGCTGTTTTTT,CASSVVNTGELFF,NA,TRBV6-5,NA,TRBJ2-2
TGTGCCAGCAGCTTCCCCTCACACCCCACCGGCTACACCTTC,CASSFPSHPTGYTF,NA,TRBV13,NA,TRBJ1-2
TGTGCCAGCAGCGGGGGGAGCGGGAACCCCTCCTACGAGCAGTACTTC,CASSGGSGNPSYEQYF,TRBD2,TRBV9,NA,TRBJ2-7
TGTGCCAGCAGTCCTCGACTACTGGGGGGTTTGGGCTACGAGCAGTACTTC,CASSPRLLGGLGYEQYF,NA,TRBV27,NA,TRBJ2-7
TGCAGCGTTTCCTTAGGGACAGTAAATCAGCCCCAGCATTTT,CSVSLGTVNQPQHF,TRBD1,TRBV29-1,NA,TRBJ1-5
TGTGCCAGCAGCCTGAGACTAGCGGGGTTATACGAGCAGTACTTC,CASSLRLAGLYEQYF,TRBD2,TRBV13,once,TRBJ2-7
TGTGCCAGCAGCTTGGGGACAGGGCCCTACAATGAGCAGTTCTTC,CASSLGTGPYNEQFF,TRBD1,TRBV5-8,NA,TRBJ2-1